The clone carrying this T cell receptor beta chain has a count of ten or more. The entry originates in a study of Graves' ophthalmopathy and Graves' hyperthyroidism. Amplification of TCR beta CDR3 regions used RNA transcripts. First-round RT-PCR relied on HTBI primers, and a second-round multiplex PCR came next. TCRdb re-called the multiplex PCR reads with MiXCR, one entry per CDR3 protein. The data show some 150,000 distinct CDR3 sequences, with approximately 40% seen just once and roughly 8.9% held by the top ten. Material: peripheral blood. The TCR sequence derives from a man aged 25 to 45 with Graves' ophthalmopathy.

This CDR3 is CASSQGAGTSTYYEQYF. In nucleotides, the CDR3 is TGCGCCAGCAGCCAAGGAGCAGGGACTAGCACTTACTACGAGCAGTACTTC. V and J are TRBV4-3 and TRBJ2-7; 9 positions agree with TRBD2. The CDR3 covers 17 residues. The germline gives CDR1 LGHNA, CDR2 YSLEER. With V trimmed by 1 base and J by 3 bases, 10 bases remained unmatched.